These 29 T cell receptor beta chains were sequenced from one sample in a study of blood T cells in healthy people across ages. The authors ran a second PCR of about 6 to 11 cycles using a sample-barcoded 5' primer and a J-beta primer mix. TCRdb independently ran MiXCR on the 5' RACE reads; one entry per CDR3 protein. Among some 920,000 distinct CDR3 sequences, 51% were seen once, and the ten largest hold 20% to 25%. Sequencing used blood. Receptor source: a woman in her sixties or seventies in good health.

The chain has TRBV4-1 and TRBJ2-1, with D perhaps assigned TRBD1 or TRBD2 (5 bases each). CDR3 length equals 17 residues. The germline V and J ends were trimmed by 2 bases and 6 bases, with 20 bases remaining between them. The germline V gene has CDR1 MGHRA and CDR2 YSYEKL. The CDR3 here is CASSQMPGRSHLNEQFF. CDR3 bases: TGCGCCAGCAGCCAAATGCCGGGACGGAGCCACCTCAATGAGCAGTTCTTC.

With respect to this clonotype: One end of the junction is discordant with germline, which a read error may explain. The chain employs TRBV30 and TRBJ2-3; TRBD2 is a possible D gene (6 bases). Germline-derived CDR1 and CDR2 are GTSNPN and SVGIG (reference sequence). The CDR3 contains 12 residues. CDR3 in DNA: TGTGCCGGGAGGCGAGAGGCAGATACGCAGTATTTT. Its translation: CAGRREADTQYF. Using reference TRBV30 and TRBJ2-3 for the parts outside the CDR3, the full variable domain is SQTIHQWPATLVQPVGSPLSLECTVEGTSNPNLYWYRQAAGRGLQLLFYSVGIGQISSEVPQNLSASRPQDRQFILSSKKLLLSDSGFYLCAGRREADTQYFGPGTRLTVL.

This clonotype appeared once. The J gene is TRBJ2-5, the V gene TRBV30, with D perhaps matching TRBD1 (6 bases). The V end was cut by 2 bases, the J end by 2 bases, with 9 bases between. CDR1 is GTSNPN, CDR2 SVGIG, per germline (reference sequence). CDR3 length: 13 amino acids. The CDR3 region is CAWSKTGQETQYF. DNA of the CDR3: TGTGCCTGGAGTAAAACAGGGCAAGAGACCCAGTACTTC.

The J gene is TRBJ1-5, the V gene TRBV21-1; the DNA was not compared with TRBD1, the D call given in the table. TRBV21-1 is a documented pseudogene. The CDR3 has 18 residues. Here the CDR3 DNA reads TGTGCCAGCAGCCTTCACCGGGACAGGGGTATCAGCAATCAGCCCCAGCATTTT. Protein product: CASSLHRDRGISNQPQHF.

The chain is built from TRBV19 and TRBJ2-5, with 8 bases that match TRBD2. The J call may be mistaken, given a closer DNA end match to TRBJ2-7. CDR1 and CDR2 (germline): LNHDA, SQIVND (reference sequence). This CDR3 spans 15 amino acids. The CDR3 DNA sequence: TGTGCCAGCCGAAAAGCGGGAGAGATTTACTACGAGCAGTACTTC. Amino acid sequence: CASRKAGEIYYEQYF.

The gene calls are TRBV7-2 and TRBJ2-5; 12 nucleotides agree with TRBD2. This CDR3 has 16 residues. V shed 5 bases and J 5 bases; nucleotides not matched to a gene: 9. Germline-derived CDR1 and CDR2 are SGHTA and FQGNSA. The CDR3 loop reads CASSPPPSGRDETQYF. The CDR3 coding sequence is TGTGCCAGCAGCCCCCCTCCTAGCGGGAGGGATGAGACCCAGTACTTC. The entire variable domain, with the rest obtained from reference TRBV7-2 and TRBJ2-5, is as follows: GAGVSQSPSNKVTEKGKDVELRCDPISGHTALYWYRQSLGQGLEFLIYFQGNSAPDKSGLPSDRFSAERTGGSVSTLTIQRTQQEDSAVYLCASSPPPSGRDETQYFGPGTRLLVL.

With respect to this clonotype: A much larger clone lies a single base off, so this may be a read error. This chain links TRBV7-2 with TRBJ2-5; tentative D call: TRBD2 (5 bases). With 5 bases removed from V and 5 bases from J, the gap between germline ends came to 15 bases. The germline V gene has CDR1 SGHTA and CDR2 FQGNSA. This CDR3 is built from 14 residues. CDR3 in amino acids: CASSVSGLGETQYF. The CDR3 DNA reads as TGTGCCAGCAGCGTAAGCGGTTTAGGGGAGACCCAGTACTTC.

This clonotype was seen ten or more times. The genes are TRBV27 and TRBJ2-7; TRBD1 or TRBD2 may be the D gene (5 bases each). Trimming took off 5 bases at V and 6 bases at J, with 14 bases between the two ends. Germline assignment: CDR1 MNHEY and CDR2 SMNVEV (reference sequence). The CDR3 is 13 amino acids. The CDR3 spells CASSPTVAGEQYF. CDR3 coding DNA: TGTGCCAGCAGTCCGACAGTGGCGGGCGAGCAGTACTTC.

The chain links TRBV10-3 to TRBJ2-1; 8 bases map to TRBD2. Germline lookup yields CDR1 ENHRY and CDR2 SYGVKD. V shed 11 bases, J shed 1 base, and the junction held 22 bases outside the gene matches. The CDR3 runs 19 residues. The CDR3 reads CASGAGLAGSSGSYNEQFF. Here the CDR3 DNA reads TGTGCCTCCGGGGCGGGGTTAGCGGGATCTTCCGGGTCCTACAATGAGCAGTTCTTC.

The chain has TRBV30 and TRBJ1-1, with D unresolved. From germline, CDR1 is GTSNPN and CDR2 SVGIG (reference sequence). V was clipped by 3 bases and J by 4 bases, with 6 bases between them. This CDR3 is 11 amino acids long. The CDR3 DNA sequence: TGTGCCTGGAGCAGCGGCACTGAAGCTTTCTTT. This codes for CAWSSGTEAFF. Variable domain in full (rest from reference TRBV30 and TRBJ1-1): SQTIHQWPATLVQPVGSPLSLECTVEGTSNPNLYWYRQAAGRGLQLLFYSVGIGQISSEVPQNLSASRPQDRQFILSSKKLLLSDSGFYLCAWSSGTEAFFGQGTRLTVV.

The chain couples TRBV10-3 to TRBJ2-5; the D gene is possibly TRBD2 (7 bases). V was pared by 0 bases and J by 2 bases, with 10 bases between. The CDR3 has 15 residues. Germline-derived CDR1 and CDR2 are ENHRY and SYGVKD. CDR3 amino acids: CAISESGGPQETQYF. In DNA form, the CDR3 reads TGTGCCATCAGTGAGTCCGGGGGGCCGCAAGAGACCCAGTACTTC.

Remarks on this clonotype: The junction differs from germline at one of its ends, possibly a read error. The chain couples TRBV10-1 to TRBJ2-3; D might be TRBD1 (5 bases). The CDR3 runs to 12 residues. The germline CDR1 and CDR2 sequences are WNHNN and SYGVQD (reference sequence). CDR3 DNA: TGCGCCAGCAGTGGCTCCACAGGTACGCAGTATTTT. Residues: CASSGSTGTQYF.

The gene calls are TRBV5-6 and TRBJ2-5; D unclear. Trimming pared 4 bases from V and 2 bases from J, leaving 15 bases between. Per germline, CDR1 SGHDT and CDR2 YYEEEE. This CDR3 spans 15 amino acids. CDR3 bases: TGTGCCAGCAGCAGAAGAGCGCCCCGGCAAGAGACCCAGTACTTC. Its protein product is CASSRRAPRQETQYF. Full variable domain (missing parts from reference TRBV5-6 and TRBJ2-5): DAGVTQSPTHLIKTRGQQVTLRCSPKSGHDTVSWYQQALGQGPQFIFQYYEEEERQRGNFPDRFSGHQFPNYSSELNVNALLLGDSALYLCASSRRAPRQETQYFGPGTRLLVL.

This clonotype was seen more than once but under ten times. This chain links TRBV7-2 with TRBJ1-2, with TRBD1 matching over 7 bases. This CDR3 spans 15 amino acids. With 5 bases clipped from V and 6 bases from J, the junction kept 12 bases outside the gene matches. Germline CDR1 reads SGHTA; CDR2 reads FQGNSA. CDR3 bases: TGTGCCAGCAGCCCAACCCGACAGGGTTTCGATGGCTACACCTTC. Encoded protein: CASSPTRQGFDGYTF.

There are a few counts of this clonotype. The chain joins TRBV29-1 to TRBJ1-2; D is possibly TRBD1 (5 bases). The V gene lost 7 bases and the J gene lost 5 bases, with 11 bases spanning the gap. This CDR3 region has 11 residues. Per the germline V gene, CDR1 is SQVTM and CDR2 is ANQGSEA. CDR3 protein: CSADRGYGYTF. In DNA form, the CDR3 reads TGCAGCGCTGACAGAGGGTATGGCTACACCTTC.

This clonotype was recorded a few times. The chain combines TRBV6-6 with TRBJ1-2; D gene uncertain. The CDR3 contains 14 residues. The ends were cut back, 1 base at V and 3 bases at J, with 9 bases in the middle. The germline V gene encodes CDR1 MNHNY and CDR2 SVGAGI (reference sequence). CDR3 loop: CASSYLAGDYGYTF. The CDR3 nucleotides read TGTGCCAGCAGTTACTTGGCAGGAGACTATGGCTACACCTTC.

The rearrangement joins TRBV7-2 to TRBJ2-7; a weak D match, TRBD2 (6 bases). The ends were cut back, 3 bases at V and 2 bases at J, with 11 bases in the middle. This CDR3 comprises 14 residues. Germline-derived CDR1 and CDR2 are SGHTA and FQGNSA. The CDR3 protein is CASSFAAGPYEQYF. The CDR3 DNA reads as TGTGCCAGCAGCTTTGCCGCGGGACCCTACGAGCAGTACTTC.

This clonotype turned up a few times. The chain couples TRBV13 to TRBJ2-7, with D tentatively TRBD2 (7 bases). The CDR3 covers 15 residues. Germline assignment: CDR1 PRHDT and CDR2 FYEKMQ (reference sequence). With 2 bases removed from V and 4 bases from J, the gap between germline ends came to 15 bases. CDR3 nucleotide sequence: TGTGCCAGCAGCTTACAGGGAGGGGGATCATACGAGCAGTACTTC. This encodes CASSLQGGGSYEQYF.

With regard to this clonotype: One end of the junction fails to match germline, which may point to a read error. The chain employs TRBV5-4 and TRBJ2-1; D is perhaps TRBD2 (6 bases). The germline V gene has CDR1 SGHNT and CDR2 YYREEE (reference sequence). The CDR3 is 16 amino acids. This CDR3 reads CASSSLGRDSNNEQFF. As DNA, the CDR3 is TGTGCCAGCAGCTCCTTGGGCCGGGACTCCAACAATGAGCAGTTCTTC.

This clonotype occurred a few times. The chain is built from TRBV27 and TRBJ1-1; D unclear. Germline V gives CDR1 MNHEY, CDR2 SMNVEV (reference sequence). V was cut by 4 bases and J by 1 base, with 7 bases left in between. The CDR3 has 13 residues. CDR3 nucleotide sequence: TGTGCCAGCAGTTCCTCAGAGAACACTGAAGCTTTCTTT. Its translation: CASSSSENTEAFF.

This clonotype was counted many times. The rearrangement links TRBV27 to TRBJ2-6; perhaps TRBD2 as D (6 bases). There are 18 residues in the CDR3. Trimming took 11 bases from V and 0 from J, leaving 23 bases between them. Germline V gene sequence: CDR1 MNHEY, CDR2 SMNVEV (reference sequence). CDR3 region: CAGKRLGNLHSGANVLTF. CDR3 nucleotide sequence: TGTGCCGGGAAACGACTAGGGAACCTTCACTCTGGGGCCAACGTCCTGACTTTC. The full variable domain, rest sourced from reference TRBV27 and TRBJ2-6, is EAQVTQNPRYLITVTGKKLTVTCSQNMNHEYMSWYRQDPGLGLRQIYYSMNVEVTDKGDVPEGYKVSRKEKRNFPLILESPSPNQTSLYFCAGKRLGNLHSGANVLTFGAGSRLTVL.

This rearrangement joins TRBV4-1 to TRBJ2-7, with 11 bases aligning to TRBD2. Germline V gene data show CDR1 as MGHRA and CDR2 as YSYEKL. The CDR3 length is 18 residues. The V and J ends lost 0 bases and 2 bases, in that order; junction bases with no gene match: 9. CDR3 DNA: TGCGCCAGCAGCCAAGAAGCCTTTAGCGGGAGGGCCCCCTACGAGCAGTACTTC. Its protein is CASSQEAFSGRAPYEQYF.

V and J are TRBV27 and TRBJ2-2; 7 bases line up with TRBD2. Trimming at V came to 4 bases and at J to 4 bases, leaving 12 bases not matched to a gene. CDR1 is MNHEY, CDR2 SMNVEV, per germline (reference sequence). The CDR3 is made up of 17 amino acids. The CDR3 DNA follows: TGTGCCAGCAGTTCCTGGAGGTCCCCGGGGGGCACCGGGGAGCTGTTTTTT. This sequence encodes CASSSWRSPGGTGELFF.

This chain uses TRBV7-6 with TRBJ2-7; 8 positions match TRBD2. Germline CDR1 is SGHVS and CDR2 is FNYEAQ. The CDR3 sequence is 15 residues long. The V and J ends lost 5 bases and 3 bases, in that order; junction bases with no gene match: 9. CDR3 region: CASSPQAGEVYEQYF. In DNA form, the CDR3 reads TGTGCCAGCAGCCCGCAAGCGGGAGAAGTCTACGAGCAGTACTTC.

The gene calls are TRBV12-3 or TRBV12-4 and TRBJ1-4; possible D gene TRBD1, 6 bases. The CDR3 sequence is 12 residues long. V was cut by 10 bases and J by 7 bases, with 13 bases left in between. For the CDR3, the DNA is TGTGCCACCCTTGGGGGGCCTGAAAAACTGTTTTTT. Translation: CATLGGPEKLFF.

The gene calls are TRBV6-5 and TRBJ2-7; 9 positions match TRBD1. Looked up from germline, CDR1 is MNHEY and CDR2 is SVGAGI. CDR3 length: 15 amino acids. The ends lost 1 base at V and 5 bases at J; junction bases unmatched: 6. The CDR3 loop reads CASSYYGTGKNEQYF. Written as DNA, the CDR3 is TGTGCCAGCAGTTACTACGGGACAGGGAAGAACGAGCAGTACTTC.

The chain links TRBV7-9 to TRBJ1-2; TRBD1 aligns across 7 bases. V was pared by 6 bases and J by 6 bases, with 7 bases of the junction left unmatched. There are 13 residues in the CDR3. CDR1 is SEHNR and CDR2 is FQNEAQ in the germline V gene (reference sequence). This chain's CDR3 is CASRLSGGDGYTF. In DNA, the CDR3 is TGTGCCAGCAGATTATCAGGGGGGGATGGCTACACCTTC.

This clonotype came up a few times. The chain recombines TRBV20-1 with TRBJ2-7; D is uncertain. V lost 3 bases, J lost 5 bases, and 14 bases lay in between. Germline lookup yields CDR1 DFQATT and CDR2 SNEGSKA (reference sequence). The CDR3 consists of 13 residues. This CDR3 is CSASKGMDDEQYF. The CDR3 nucleotides are TGCAGTGCTAGTAAAGGGATGGACGACGAGCAGTACTTC.

This clonotype has only a few counts. The chain combines TRBV15 with TRBJ2-1, with D possibly matching TRBD1 (7 bases). The CDR3 is 15 residues long. The germline V and J ends were trimmed by 5 bases and 12 bases, with 23 bases remaining between them. CDR1 is LNHNV, CDR2 YYDKDF, per germline (reference sequence). The CDR3 protein is CATSLRGTAHWLQFF. The CDR3 nucleotides read TGTGCCACCAGCCTCCGCGGGACAGCTCACTGGTTGCAGTTCTTC.